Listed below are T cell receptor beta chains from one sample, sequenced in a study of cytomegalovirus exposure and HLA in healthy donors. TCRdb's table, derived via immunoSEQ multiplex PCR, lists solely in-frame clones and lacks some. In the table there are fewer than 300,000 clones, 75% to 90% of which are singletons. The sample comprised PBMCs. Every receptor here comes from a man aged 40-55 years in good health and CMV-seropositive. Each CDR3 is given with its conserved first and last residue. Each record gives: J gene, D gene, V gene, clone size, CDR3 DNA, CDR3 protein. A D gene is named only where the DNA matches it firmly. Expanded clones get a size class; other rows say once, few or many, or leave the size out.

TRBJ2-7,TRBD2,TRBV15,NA,TGTGCCACCAGCAGGGCCTTAGGCGGGAGCTCCTACGAGCAGTACTTC,CATSRALGGSSYEQYF
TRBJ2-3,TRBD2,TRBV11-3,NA,TGTGCCAGCAGCCGTGGGACTAGATTCAGGGGAGATACGCAGTATTTT,CASSRGTRFRGDTQYF
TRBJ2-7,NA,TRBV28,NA,TGTGCCAGCAGACCCCCTGGAGGGGTGCCCTACGAGCAGTACTTC,CASRPPGGVPYEQYF
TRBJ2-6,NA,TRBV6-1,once,TGTGCCAGCAGGCGGGACCACTCTGGGGCCAACGTCCTGACTTTC,CASRRDHSGANVLTF
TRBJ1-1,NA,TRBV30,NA,TGTGCCTGGCAGAACTCTCGAACGGGGACTGAAGCTTTCTTT,CAWQNSRTGTEAFF
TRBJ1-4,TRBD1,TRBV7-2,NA,TGTGCCAGCAGCTTAGTCCGGACAGGGACTAATGAAAAACTGTTTTTT,CASSLVRTGTNEKLFF
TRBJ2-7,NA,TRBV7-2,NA,TGTGCCAGCAGCTTAGTCACAGGAGCCTACGAGCAGTACTTC,CASSLVTGAYEQYF
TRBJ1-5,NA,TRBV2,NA,TGTGCCAGCGGAGCCCTTAGCCAGATTAATCAGCCCCAGCATTTT,CASGALSQINQPQHF
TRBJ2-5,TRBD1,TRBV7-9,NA,TGTTCCAGCAGCCATAGACAGGGCCAAGAGACCCAGTACTTC,CSSSHRQGQETQYF
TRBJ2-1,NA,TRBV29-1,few,TGCAGCGTTGACAGAACAGGGTCACGCCGATATCGCCCTAATGAGCAGTTCTTC,CSVDRTGSRRYRPNEQFF
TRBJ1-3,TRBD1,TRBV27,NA,TGTGCCAGCAGTTTATCGGAGGGACAGGGGTATGGAGGAAACACCATATATTTT,CASSLSEGQGYGGNTIYF
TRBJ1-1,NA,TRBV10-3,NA,TGTGCCATCAGTGGGTACTATTTGAACACTGAAGCTTTCTTT,CAISGYYLNTEAFF
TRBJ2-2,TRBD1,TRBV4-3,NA,TGCGCCAGCAGCCGGGGACAGGGGGAGGCGGGCGGGGAGCTGTTTTTT,CASSRGQGEAGGELFF
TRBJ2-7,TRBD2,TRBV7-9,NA,TGTGCCAGCAGCTCGGCTAGCGGGTCGACCTACGAGCAGTACTTC,CASSSASGSTYEQYF
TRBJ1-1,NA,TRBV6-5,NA,TGTGCCAGCAGTTACGAAAGTGGGACTAGCCTTGATGAAGCTTTCTTT,CASSYESGTSLDEAFF
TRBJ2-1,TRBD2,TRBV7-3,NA,TGTGCCAGCAGCTTTAGCGGGAGCGTAGACAATGAGCAGTTCTTC,CASSFSGSVDNEQFF
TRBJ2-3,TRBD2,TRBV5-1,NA,TGCGCCAGCAGCTTGGGGGCCGGGACTAGCGGGAAGACGCAGTATTTT,CASSLGAGTSGKTQYF
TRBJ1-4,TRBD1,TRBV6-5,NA,TGTGCCAGCAGAAACCGGGACAGGAGAGTTGAAAAACTGTTTTTT,CASRNRDRRVEKLFF
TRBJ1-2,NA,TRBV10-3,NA,TGTGCCATCAGTGTAAAACAGGGTGATTGGTATGGCTACACCTTC,CAISVKQGDWYGYTF
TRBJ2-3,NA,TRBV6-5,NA,TGTGCCAGCAGTTACGGTGACAGGCTCACAGATACGCAGTATTTT,CASSYGDRLTDTQYF
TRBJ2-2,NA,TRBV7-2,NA,TGTGCCAGCAGCTTCCTAGCGAGCACCGGGGAGCTGTTTTTT,CASSFLASTGELFF
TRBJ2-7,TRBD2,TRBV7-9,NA,TGTGCCAGCAGCACGACTAGCGGGCAAACCTACGAGCAGTACTTC,CASSTTSGQTYEQYF
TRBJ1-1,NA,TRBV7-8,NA,TGTGCCAGCAGCTTAGCGGGGGGAGCCGAGAACACTGAAGCTTTCTTT,CASSLAGGAENTEAFF
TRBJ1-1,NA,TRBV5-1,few,TGCGCCAGCAGCTTTGAGGGAACTGAAGCTTTCTTT,CASSFEGTEAFF
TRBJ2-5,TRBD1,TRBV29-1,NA,TGCAGCGGGAAGGGACAGGGGGTTGAGACCCAGTACTTC,CSGKGQGVETQYF
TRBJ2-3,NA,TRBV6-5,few,TGTGCCAGCAGTTACAGCCCAGATACGCAGTATTTT,CASSYSPDTQYF
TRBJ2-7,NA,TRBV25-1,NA,TGTGCCAGCAGTGAATTCTCCGAGCAGTACTTC,CASSEFSEQYF
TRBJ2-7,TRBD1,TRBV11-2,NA,TGTGCCAGCAGCTTTATTAGACAGGGACCCTACGAGCAGTACTTC,CASSFIRQGPYEQYF
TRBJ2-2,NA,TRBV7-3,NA,TGTGCCAGCAGCTCAGCAGGGGTCGGGGAGCTGTTTTTT,CASSSAGVGELFF
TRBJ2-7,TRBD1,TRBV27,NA,TGTGCCAGCAGTTTACGGCAGGGGGCCTACGAGCAGTACTTC,CASSLRQGAYEQYF
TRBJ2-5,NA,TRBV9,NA,TGTGCCAGCAGCGTAAGGTCGGGAGAGTTAGAGACCCAGTACTTC,CASSVRSGELETQYF
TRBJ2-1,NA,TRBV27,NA,TGTGCCAGCAGTTTAGGAGGGGATGGGAATGAGCAGTTCTTC,CASSLGGDGNEQFF
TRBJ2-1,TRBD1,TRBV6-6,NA,TGTGCCAGCAGTCCGGGACAGGGGGCCGATGAGCAGTTCTTC,CASSPGQGADEQFF
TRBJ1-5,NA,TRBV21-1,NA,TGTGCCAGCGGGGGGGCTTCTCAGCCCCAGCATTTT,CASGGASQPQHF
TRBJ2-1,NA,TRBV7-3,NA,TGTGCCAGCAGCCCGCCTGGTGCGGGACCCTACAATGAGCAGTTCTTC,CASSPPGAGPYNEQFF
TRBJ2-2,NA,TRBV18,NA,TGTGCCAGCTCACCCATGGAGATCCTGAACACCGGGGAGCTGTTTTTT,CASSPMEILNTGELFF
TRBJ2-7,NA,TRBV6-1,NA,TGTGCCAGCAGTGAGGCGGTCAGTAATTCTCCCTACGAGCAGTACTTC,CASSEAVSNSPYEQYF
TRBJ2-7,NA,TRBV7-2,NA,TGTGCCAGCAGCTTAGAATACGGGAGCGGCGAGCAGTACTTC,CASSLEYGSGEQYF
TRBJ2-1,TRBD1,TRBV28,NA,TGTGCCAGCAGTGTAGGGGGACAGAGCTCCAATGAGCAGTTCTTC,CASSVGGQSSNEQFF
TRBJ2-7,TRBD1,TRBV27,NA,TGTGCCAGCAGTGTGACAGGGCTGAGAACCTACGAGCAGTACTTC,CASSVTGLRTYEQYF
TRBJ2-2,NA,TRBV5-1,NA,TGCGCCAGCAGCTTGTTGGGGCAGGGCGGCGGGGAGCTGTTTTTT,CASSLLGQGGGELFF
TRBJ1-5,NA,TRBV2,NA,TGTGCCAGCAGTGAAGCGCGCAGGGGAGATCAGCCCCAGCATTTT,CASSEARRGDQPQHF